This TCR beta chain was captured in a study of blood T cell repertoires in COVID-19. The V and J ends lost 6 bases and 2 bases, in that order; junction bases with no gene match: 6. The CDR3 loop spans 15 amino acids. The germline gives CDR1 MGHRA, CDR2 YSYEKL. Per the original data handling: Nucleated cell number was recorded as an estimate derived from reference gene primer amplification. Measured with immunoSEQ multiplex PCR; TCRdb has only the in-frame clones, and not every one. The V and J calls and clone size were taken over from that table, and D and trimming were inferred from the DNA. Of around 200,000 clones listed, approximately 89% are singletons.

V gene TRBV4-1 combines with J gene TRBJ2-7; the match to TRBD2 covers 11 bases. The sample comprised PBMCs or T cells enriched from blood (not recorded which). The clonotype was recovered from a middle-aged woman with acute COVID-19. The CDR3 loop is CASSRVTSGTYEQYF. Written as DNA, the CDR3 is TGCGCCAGCAGTCGCGTGACTAGCGGGACCTACGAGCAGTACTTC.